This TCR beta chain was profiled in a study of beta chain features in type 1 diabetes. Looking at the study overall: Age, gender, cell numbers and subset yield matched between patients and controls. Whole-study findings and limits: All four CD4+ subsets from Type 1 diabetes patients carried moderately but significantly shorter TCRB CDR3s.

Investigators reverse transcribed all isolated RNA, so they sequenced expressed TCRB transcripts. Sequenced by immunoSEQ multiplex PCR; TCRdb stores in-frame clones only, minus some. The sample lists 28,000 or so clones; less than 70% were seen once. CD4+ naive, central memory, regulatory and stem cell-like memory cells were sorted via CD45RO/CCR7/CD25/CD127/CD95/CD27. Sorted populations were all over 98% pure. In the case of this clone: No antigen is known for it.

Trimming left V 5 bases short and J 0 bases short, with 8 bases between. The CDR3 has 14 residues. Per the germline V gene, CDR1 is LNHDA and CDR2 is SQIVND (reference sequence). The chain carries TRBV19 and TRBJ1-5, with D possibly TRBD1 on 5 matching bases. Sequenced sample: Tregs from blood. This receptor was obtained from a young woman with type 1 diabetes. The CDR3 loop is CASSGDSSNQPQHF. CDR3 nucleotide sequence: TGTGCCAGTAGTGGCGACAGTAGCAATCAGCCCCAGCATTTT.